These T cell receptor beta chains were read from a single sample in a study of blood T cell repertoires in COVID-19. Assay: immunoSEQ multiplex PCR; the TCRdb copy retains only in-frame clones and omits some. The sample holds approximately 42,000 clones; roughly 73% are singletons and the top ten take around 60%. Material: peripheral blood. The receptors here all came from a man of 80 years or more with acute or convalescent COVID-19. Each CDR3 is given with its conserved first and last residue. A D gene is named only where the DNA matches it firmly. Part of the rows lack a size; the others show once, few, many or a class for expanded clones.

abundance: NA
j_gene: TRBJ2-6
d_gene: TRBD2
v_gene: TRBV4-1
CDR3aa: CASSLAGRSSGANVLTF
CDR3nt: TGCGCCAGCAGCCTAGCGGGGAGGTCCTCTGGGGCCAACGTCCTGACTTTC

abundance: medium-sized
j_gene: TRBJ1-2
d_gene: NA
v_gene: TRBV6-1
CDR3aa: CASSETGYYGYTF
CDR3nt: TGTGCCAGCAGTGAAACAGGGTACTATGGCTACACCTTC

abundance: NA
j_gene: TRBJ1-6
d_gene: NA
v_gene: TRBV7-8
CDR3aa: CASSLQGWRNSPLHF
CDR3nt: TGTGCCAGCAGCTTGCAGGGCTGGCGGAATTCACCCCTCCACTTT

abundance: few
j_gene: TRBJ2-1
d_gene: NA
v_gene: TRBV21-1
CDR3aa: CASSKGVGRHNEQFF
CDR3nt: TGTGCCAGCAGCAAAGGGGTGGGGAGACACAATGAGCAGTTCTTC

abundance: NA
j_gene: TRBJ1-6
d_gene: NA
v_gene: TRBV27
CDR3aa: CASKVGAMINSPLHF
CDR3nt: TGTGCCAGCAAGGTAGGGGCGATGATTAATTCACCCCTCCACTTT

abundance: NA
j_gene: TRBJ1-5
d_gene: NA
v_gene: TRBV6-2/TRBV6-3
CDR3aa: CASSYLRGPQHF
CDR3nt: TGTGCCAGCAGTTACCTCCGGGGGCCCCAGCATTTT

abundance: once
j_gene: TRBJ2-1
d_gene: NA
v_gene: TRBV6-2/TRBV6-3
CDR3aa: CASSYSSRLLGEQFF
CDR3nt: TGTGCCAGCAGTTACTCGAGTAGACTACTTGGTGAGCAGTTCTTC

abundance: NA
j_gene: TRBJ1-2
d_gene: NA
v_gene: TRBV5-6
CDR3aa: CASSTTEDYGYTF
CDR3nt: TGTGCCAGCAGCACGACTGAAGACTATGGCTACACCTTC

abundance: NA
j_gene: TRBJ2-3
d_gene: TRBD2
v_gene: TRBV6-2/TRBV6-3
CDR3aa: CASSHLSGRALLTDTQYF
CDR3nt: TGTGCCAGCAGTCATCTTAGCGGGAGGGCCCTTCTCACAGATACGCAGTATTTT

abundance: NA
j_gene: TRBJ1-2
d_gene: NA
v_gene: TRBV3-1/TRBV3-2
CDR3aa: CASSSPGKSYGYTF
CDR3nt: TGTGCCAGCAGCTCACCAGGGAAAAGCTATGGCTACACCTTC

abundance: NA
j_gene: TRBJ2-1
d_gene: TRBD2
v_gene: TRBV7-9
CDR3aa: CASSFPGTSGNNEQFF
CDR3nt: TGTGCCAGCAGCTTCCCCGGGACTAGCGGGAACAATGAGCAGTTCTTC

abundance: few
j_gene: TRBJ1-2
d_gene: NA
v_gene: TRBV7-2
CDR3aa: CASSKSGGRDGYTF
CDR3nt: TGTGCCAGCAGCAAGTCTGGGGGGAGGGATGGCTACACCTTC

abundance: NA
j_gene: TRBJ1-5
d_gene: NA
v_gene: TRBV5-6
CDR3aa: CASSLRGGGNQPQHF
CDR3nt: TGTGCCAGCAGCTTGAGGGGTGGTGGCAATCAGCCCCAGCATTTT

abundance: NA
j_gene: TRBJ2-7
d_gene: NA
v_gene: TRBV7-8
CDR3aa: CASSSYHDSSYEQYF
CDR3nt: TGTGCCAGCAGCTCGTACCATGACAGCTCCTACGAGCAGTACTTC

abundance: NA
j_gene: TRBJ2-3
d_gene: NA
v_gene: TRBV28
CDR3aa: CASRGTLITQYF
CDR3nt: TGTGCCAGCAGAGGGACACTCATTACGCAGTATTTT

abundance: NA
j_gene: TRBJ2-2
d_gene: TRBD1
v_gene: TRBV28
CDR3aa: CASSRPMGTGMRELFF
CDR3nt: TGTGCCAGCAGTCGCCCAATGGGGACAGGGATGAGGGAGCTGTTTTTT

abundance: NA
j_gene: TRBJ1-1
d_gene: NA
v_gene: TRBV27
CDR3aa: CASSYSSRGNEAFF
CDR3nt: TGTGCCAGCAGTTACAGTAGTAGGGGGAATGAAGCTTTCTTT

abundance: NA
j_gene: TRBJ2-1
d_gene: TRBD1
v_gene: TRBV18
CDR3aa: CASSSRTGNNEQFF
CDR3nt: TGTGCCAGCTCATCTCGGACAGGGAACAATGAGCAGTTCTTC

abundance: NA
j_gene: TRBJ1-1
d_gene: NA
v_gene: TRBV5-1
CDR3aa: CASSLSMNTEAFF
CDR3nt: TGCGCCAGCAGCTTATCAATGAACACTGAAGCTTTCTTT

abundance: many
j_gene: TRBJ1-2
d_gene: TRBD1
v_gene: TRBV19
CDR3aa: CASRAGQGRGHYGYTF
CDR3nt: TGTGCCAGTAGAGCGGGACAGGGGAGAGGGCACTATGGCTACACCTTC

abundance: NA
j_gene: TRBJ2-1
d_gene: TRBD2
v_gene: TRBV24-1
CDR3aa: CATSDSTSGSVNEQFF
CDR3nt: TGTGCCACCAGTGATTCGACTAGCGGGAGCGTAAATGAGCAGTTCTTC

abundance: NA
j_gene: TRBJ1-2
d_gene: TRBD1
v_gene: TRBV6-5
CDR3aa: CASSYSRTGYGYTF
CDR3nt: TGTGCCAGCAGTTACTCCCGGACAGGGTACGGCTACACCTTC

abundance: few
j_gene: TRBJ2-1
d_gene: TRBD2
v_gene: TRBV7-3
CDR3aa: CASSLDGRGYNEQFF
CDR3nt: TGTGCCAGCAGCTTAGACGGGAGGGGGTACAATGAGCAGTTCTTC

abundance: NA
j_gene: TRBJ2-5
d_gene: NA
v_gene: TRBV28
CDR3aa: CASSSGVRETQYF
CDR3nt: TGTGCCAGCAGTTCAGGGGTCCGGGAGACCCAGTACTTC